This entry lists 31 T cell receptor beta chains sequenced from one sample in a study of blood T cell repertoires in COVID-19. Assay: immunoSEQ multiplex PCR; the TCRdb copy retains only in-frame clones and omits some. The sample shows 120,000 or so clones, approximately 82% of them seen only once. Specimen: peripheral blood. The receptor source for this set is a man older than 75 with active or convalescent COVID-19.

The chain carries TRBV3-1 (or the pseudogene TRBV3-2) and TRBJ1-1, with D possibly TRBD1 on 6 matching bases. Germline values: CDR1 LGHDT, CDR2 YNNKEL (reference sequence). The CDR3 runs to 13 residues. Trimming left V 5 bases short and J 6 bases short, with 13 bases between. The CDR3 protein is CASSAGRGSEAFF. The CDR3 DNA reads as TGTGCCAGCAGCGCTGGCAGGGGCTCTGAAGCTTTCTTT.

V is TRBV10-3 and J is TRBJ2-3; perhaps TRBD1 as D (8 bases). Germline CDR1 and CDR2: ENHRY and SYGVKD. The V and J ends lost 3 bases and 6 bases respectively, with 19 bases between them. CDR3 length: 16 residues. For the CDR3, the DNA is TGTGCCATCAGTGACCTGGGACAGGTCGGGGGGGATACGCAGTATTTT. This gives the protein CAISDLGQVGGDTQYF.

The CDR3 protein is CASSQEVQGENIQYF. The DNA of the CDR3 is TGTGCCAGCAGCCAAGAAGTACAGGGCGAAAACATTCAGTACTTC. V usage is TRBV3-1 (or the pseudogene TRBV3-2) and J usage is TRBJ2-4; TRBD1 might be the D (6 bases). This CDR3 is built from 15 residues. Looked up from germline, CDR1 is LGHDT and CDR2 is YNNKEL (reference sequence). The ends were cut back, 0 bases at V and 5 bases at J, with 11 bases in the middle.

This clone turned up a few times. The chain employs TRBV28 and TRBJ1-1; D is uncertain. The CDR3 has 16 amino acids. Germline values: CDR1 MDHEN, CDR2 SYDVKM. With 3 bases removed from V and 2 bases from J, the gap between germline ends came to 16 bases. CDR3 DNA: TGTGCCAGCAGTTTCACTACGAGAGTTTCAAACACTGAAGCTTTCTTT. This codes for CASSFTTRVSNTEAFF.

V and J are TRBV6-2 or TRBV6-3 and TRBJ1-1, with D perhaps TRBD1 (5 bases). V was cut by 0 bases and J by 1 base, with 6 bases left in between. The length of the CDR3 is 14 residues. Germline-derived CDR1 and CDR2 are MNHEY and SVGEGT. The CDR3 DNA follows: TGTGCCAGCAGTTACTCGACAGCGAACACTGAAGCTTTCTTT. Residues: CASSYSTANTEAFF.

The chain uses TRBV6-6 and TRBJ1-4; no reliable D call. V was clipped by 4 bases and J by 7 bases, with 10 bases between them. Germline values: CDR1 MNHNY, CDR2 SVGAGI (reference sequence). The CDR3 consists of 13 residues. CDR3: CASSSRQSEKLFF. In DNA form, the CDR3 reads TGTGCCAGCAGTTCGAGGCAGTCTGAAAAACTGTTTTTT.

This clone was detected only a few times. This sequence joins TRBV19 and TRBJ1-1, with D unresolved. The V and J ends lost 3 bases and 1 base respectively, with 15 bases between them. The CDR3 is 16 residues long. CDR1 is LNHDA and CDR2 is SQIVND in the germline V gene (reference sequence). Here the CDR3 DNA reads TGTGCCAGTAGTATCGGGAGCTACAGATGGAACACTGAAGCTTTCTTT. Translated: CASSIGSYRWNTEAFF.

This clone was recorded only once. This chain links TRBV7-6 with TRBJ2-2, with 7 bases identical to TRBD1. Trimming removed 4 bases from V and 2 bases from J; junction bases left unmatched: 4. The germline V gene encodes CDR1 SGHVS and CDR2 FNYEAQ. The length of the CDR3 is 15 residues. CDR3: CASSSNRGNTGELFF. The CDR3 nucleotides are TGTGCCAGCAGCTCTAACAGGGGCAACACCGGGGAGCTGTTTTTT.

The chain employs TRBV19 and TRBJ1-6; the match to TRBD1 covers 8 bases. This CDR3 contains 18 residues. The J segment lost 0 bases and the V segment lost 9 bases, leaving 13 bases of the junction unmatched. Germline loops: CDR1 LNHDA, CDR2 SQIVND (reference sequence). CDR3 sequence reads: CASRGGTGGLSYNSPLHF. DNA of the CDR3: TGTGCCAGCAGAGGGGGGACAGGCGGACTCTCCTATAATTCACCCCTCCACTTT.

J is TRBJ2-7 and V is TRBV5-1, with TRBD2 matching over 16 bases. Trimming cost V 4 bases and J 5 bases; bases outside gene matches: 6. The CDR3 totals 16 residues. CDR1 SGHRS and CDR2 YFSETQ come from the germline V gene. The CDR3 bases are TGCGCCAGCAGCGCGGGACTAGCGGGGGGGCTCCACGAGCAGTACTTC. Protein sequence: CASSAGLAGGLHEQYF.

The genes are TRBV12-3 or TRBV12-4 and TRBJ1-1; D not certain. CDR3 length equals 12 residues. V gave up 6 bases and J gave up 4 bases, with 9 bases separating them. For the CDR3, the DNA is TGTGCCAGCAGGCCCCGAGGCACTGAAGCTTTCTTT. This sequence encodes CASRPRGTEAFF.

This chain joins TRBV7-6 and TRBJ2-1; D possibly corresponds to TRBD2 (5 bases). Trimming left V 7 bases short and J 9 bases short, with 16 bases between. In germline, CDR1 is SGHVS, CDR2 FNYEAQ. The CDR3 extends over 13 amino acids. The CDR3 nucleotides are TGTGCCAGCACCCTCGCAGCCCGGGGTGAGCAGTTCTTC. Its translation is CASTLAARGEQFF.

The V call is TRBV6-5, the J call TRBJ2-3, with a possible D match to TRBD1 (6 bases). The CDR3 covers 15 residues. V was pared by 6 bases and J by 2 bases, with 15 bases between. Germline V lookup: CDR1 MNHEY, CDR2 SVGAGI. CDR3 residues: CASSYQGIFTDTQYF. The CDR3 region has the DNA TGTGCCAGCAGCTACCAGGGGATTTTCACAGATACGCAGTATTTT.

The rearrangement links TRBV18 to TRBJ1-1, with 9 bases lining up with TRBD1. Germline trimming cut 2 bases from V and 6 bases from J; bases unmatched to any gene: 1. This CDR3 is 13 amino acids long. Germline CDR1 KGHSH, CDR2 LQKENI. The DNA for the CDR3 is TGTGCCAGCTCACCAGACAGGGGGGCTGAAGCTTTCTTT. This encodes CASSPDRGAEAFF.

This rearrangement joins TRBV24-1 to TRBJ2-5; D might be TRBD2 (5 bases). The CDR3 contains 12 residues. Trimming stripped 6 bases from V and 7 bases from J, with 11 bases between. Germline assignment: CDR1 KGHDR and CDR2 SFDVKD. The DNA for the CDR3 is TGTGCCACCAGTCACCCCGGAGGGACCCAGTACTTC. Residues: CATSHPGGTQYF.

The table lists this clone with a count of one. The chain uses TRBV10-3 and TRBJ2-5; D remains unclear. The V and J ends lost 2 bases and 5 bases respectively, with 6 bases between them. Germline loops: CDR1 ENHRY, CDR2 SYGVKD. This CDR3 has 12 amino acids. CDR3 loop: CAISESSETQYF. The CDR3 nucleotides are TGTGCCATCAGTGAGAGCTCGGAGACCCAGTACTTC.

This clone has just one count. V usage is TRBV29-1 and J usage is TRBJ1-2, with D uncertain. The CDR3 contains 11 residues. CDR1 is SQVTM, CDR2 ANQGSEA, per germline. V lost 5 bases, J lost 8 bases, and 12 bases lay in between. The CDR3 nucleotides read TGCAGCGTTTACGGGGAGAAGGGCTACACCTTC. This translates into CSVYGEKGYTF.

The gene calls are TRBV4-2 and TRBJ1-3, with D maybe TRBD1 (6 bases). The germline gives CDR1 LGHNA, CDR2 YNFKEQ. Between the trimmed V and J ends, which lost 4 bases and 0 bases, there was a span of 10 bases. The CDR3 is 15 residues long. CDR3 protein: CASSPPTGSGNTIYF. In DNA, the CDR3 is TGTGCCAGCAGCCCGCCGACAGGCTCTGGAAACACCATATATTTT.

The rearrangement uses TRBV7-8 and TRBJ1-5; D gene uncertain. Trimming shortened V by 5 bases and J by 0 bases, and 17 bases separated the two germline ends. Germline V gene data show CDR1 as SGHVS and CDR2 as FQNEAQ. This CDR3 is built from 17 residues. CDR3 bases: TGTGCCAGCAGCCCCCAGGACTCTGGTCTTAGCAATCAGCCCCAGCATTTT. Protein sequence: CASSPQDSGLSNQPQHF.

The rearrangement links TRBV9 to TRBJ2-7; 9 bases are shared with TRBD1. The junction had 3 bases not matched to a gene; V was cut back by 0 bases and J by 2 bases. The germline V gene encodes CDR1 SGDLS and CDR2 YYNGEE. The CDR3 is 15 amino acids. CDR3 sequence: CASSVGDRDTYEQYF. The CDR3 coding sequence is TGTGCCAGCAGCGTAGGGGACAGGGACACCTACGAGCAGTACTTC.

The chain has TRBV27 and TRBJ2-1, with D uncertain. Germline V CDR1 and CDR2: MNHEY, SMNVEV (reference sequence). V lost 0 bases, J lost 6 bases, and 9 bases lay in between. The CDR3 runs 14 residues. The CDR3, as DNA: TGTGCCAGCAGTTTATCCGTACTCACCAATGAGCAGTTCTTC. This gives the protein CASSLSVLTNEQFF.

This chain joins TRBV3-1 (or the pseudogene TRBV3-2) and TRBJ1-6; 10 bases map to TRBD1. After removal of 4 bases from V and 11 bases from J, the junction contained 14 bases not matched to a gene. There are 17 residues in the CDR3. The germline gives CDR1 LGHDT, CDR2 YNNKEL (reference sequence). The CDR3, as DNA: TGTGCCAGCAGCCCGACCTTCGGCGGACAGGGGGTTGCACCCCTCCACTTT. This gives the protein CASSPTFGGQGVAPLHF.

This clone was counted a few times. V and J are TRBV6-2 or TRBV6-3 and TRBJ2-7; 11 nucleotides match TRBD1. CDR1 and CDR2 from the germline V gene are MNHEY and SVGEGT. V was pared by 1 base and J by 2 bases, with 1 base of the junction left unmatched. The CDR3 runs to 15 residues. CDR3 region: CASSYLGQGAYEQYF. DNA of the CDR3: TGTGCCAGCAGTTACTTGGGACAGGGGGCCTACGAGCAGTACTTC.

This clone was seen once. V and J are TRBV2 and TRBJ2-4, with 7 bases lining up with TRBD1. CDR1 is SNHLY, CDR2 FYNNEI, per germline. The CDR3 is made up of 13 amino acids. J gave up 7 bases and V 6 bases, and 6 bases lay outside the gene matches. This CDR3 reads CASSPGTVNIQYF. CDR3 in DNA: TGTGCCAGCAGCCCCGGGACAGTGAACATTCAGTACTTC. The full variable domain, in which reference TRBV2 and TRBJ2-4 provide the parts outside the CDR3, is EPEVTQTPSHQVTQMGQEVILRCVPISNHLYFYWYRQILGQKVEFLVSFYNNEISEKSEIFDDQFSVERPDGSNFTLKIRSTKLEDSAMYFCASSPGTVNIQYFGAGTRLSVL.

The chain joins TRBV7-2 to TRBJ2-7; D is unclear. The germline V gene encodes CDR1 SGHTA and CDR2 FQGNSA. CDR3 size: 15 residues. V lost 4 bases and J lost 3, with 16 bases in between. The CDR3 DNA reads as TGTGCCAGCAGCTCCAAGAGTCCCGCCGGCTACGAGCAGTACTTC. Translated, it gives CASSSKSPAGYEQYF.

This rearrangement joins TRBV6-4 to TRBJ2-4, with D possibly matching TRBD1 (6 bases). The CDR3 is made up of 19 amino acids. Germline values: CDR1 MRHNA, CDR2 SNTAGT. V gave up 4 bases and J gave up 0 bases, with 22 bases separating them. CDR3 region: CASSASGTRKSLAKNIQYF. CDR3 sequence (DNA): TGTGCCAGCAGTGCCTCCGGGACAAGAAAAAGTTTAGCCAAAAACATTCAGTACTTC.

The table lists this clone with a count of one. The same CDR3 is also encoded by other DNA sequences in this sample. The V and J genes are TRBV29-1 and TRBJ1-2; D is perhaps TRBD1 (5 bases). The V gene lost 6 bases and the J gene lost 2 bases, with 10 bases spanning the gap. The CDR3 covers 12 residues. CDR1 is SQVTM and CDR2 is ANQGSEA in the germline V gene. CDR3 residues: CSVGQGNYGYTF. DNA for the CDR3: TGCAGCGTCGGACAAGGAAACTATGGCTACACCTTC.

This rearrangement joins TRBV6-4 to TRBJ2-7; 9 bases are a match to TRBD2. Trimming removed 6 bases from V and 0 bases from J; junction bases left unmatched: 6. CDR1 is MRHNA, CDR2 SNTAGT, per germline. The CDR3 consists of 15 residues. CDR3 sequence reads: CASSPSGGSSYEQYF. DNA for the CDR3: TGTGCCAGCAGCCCAAGCGGGGGGTCCTCCTACGAGCAGTACTTC.

This clone was detected only once. The chain employs TRBV6-1 and TRBJ2-7, with TRBD1 matching over 7 bases. The CDR3 totals 14 residues. CDR1 is MNHNS and CDR2 is SASEGT in the germline V gene. J gave up 3 bases and V 6 bases, and 8 bases lay outside the gene matches. As DNA, the CDR3 is TGTGCCAGCAGCAAACCGACAGGGATCTACGAGCAGTACTTC. Translated, it gives CASSKPTGIYEQYF.

This clone was counted only a few times. The V gene is TRBV18, the J gene TRBJ2-7; D perhaps matches TRBD1 (6 bases). The CDR3 is 14 residues long. Germline CDR1 and CDR2: KGHSH and LQKENI. Between the trimmed V and J ends, which lost 6 bases and 2 bases, there was a span of 14 bases. The CDR3 here is CASSPGTQTYEQYF. The CDR3 bases are TGTGCCAGCTCGCCGGGGACACAAACCTACGAGCAGTACTTC.

The CDR3 spells CASSPSGGRTEAFF. DNA for the CDR3: TGTGCCAGCAGCCCGTCGGGGGGGCGGACTGAAGCTTTCTTT. V gene TRBV7-2 combines with J gene TRBJ1-1; weak D call: TRBD1 (6 bases). Deletions cut 5 bases from V and 5 bases from J, with 15 bases between. Germline V CDR1 and CDR2: SGHTA, FQGNSA. This CDR3 region has 14 residues. The variable domain in full, with the rest retrieved from reference TRBV7-2 and TRBJ1-1, is GAGVSQSPSNKVTEKGKDVELRCDPISGHTALYWYRQSLGQGLEFLIYFQGNSAPDKSGLPSDRFSAERTGGSVSTLTIQRTQQEDSAVYLCASSPSGGRTEAFFGQGTRLTVV.